The subject of this entry is one T cell receptor beta chain. The trim removed 4 bases at V and 5 bases at J, leaving 11 bases unmatched. CDR1 is MNHEY and CDR2 is SVGAGI in the germline V gene. The CDR3 is 16 residues long. This entry is derived from a study of blood T cell repertoires in COVID-19. Across the study: The United States, Italy and Spain supplied acute and convalescent COVID-19 samples. T cells, B-cell-depleted T cells, or PBMCs supplied cDNA or gDNA.

This table comes from immunoSEQ multiplex PCR, and its TCRdb copy is limited to in-frame clones, with some not included. Of approximately 190,000 clones in the sample, over 75% were seen once. V and J are TRBV6-5 and TRBJ1-1, with 9 positions matching TRBD1. Sequencing input: peripheral blood. This clonotype was obtained from a middle-aged man with acute or convalescent COVID-19. This chain's CDR3 is CASSWGGTGPGTEAFF. CDR3 bases: TGTGCCAGCAGTTGGGGGGGGACAGGGCCAGGAACTGAAGCTTTCTTT.